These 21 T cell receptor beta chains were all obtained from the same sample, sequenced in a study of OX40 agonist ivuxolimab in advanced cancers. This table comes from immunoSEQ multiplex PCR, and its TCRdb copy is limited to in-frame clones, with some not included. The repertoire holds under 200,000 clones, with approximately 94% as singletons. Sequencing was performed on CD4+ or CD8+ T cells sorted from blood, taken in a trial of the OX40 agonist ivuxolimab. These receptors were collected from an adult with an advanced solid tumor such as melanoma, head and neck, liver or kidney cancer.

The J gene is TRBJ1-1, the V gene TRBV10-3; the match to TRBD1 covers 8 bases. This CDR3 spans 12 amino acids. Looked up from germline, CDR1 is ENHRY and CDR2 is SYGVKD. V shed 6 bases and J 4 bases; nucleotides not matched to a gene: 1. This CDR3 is CAISDRGTEAFF. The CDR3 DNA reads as TGTGCCATCAGCGACAGGGGCACTGAAGCTTTCTTT.

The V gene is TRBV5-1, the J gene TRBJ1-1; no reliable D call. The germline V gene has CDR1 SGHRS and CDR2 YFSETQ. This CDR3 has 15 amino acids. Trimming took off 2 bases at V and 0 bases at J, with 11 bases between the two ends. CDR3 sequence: CASSLLGRMNTEAFF. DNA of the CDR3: TGCGCCAGCAGCTTACTCGGACGTATGAACACTGAAGCTTTCTTT. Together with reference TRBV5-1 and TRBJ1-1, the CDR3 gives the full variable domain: KAGVTQTPRYLIKTRGQQVTLSCSPISGHRSVSWYQQTPGQGLQFLFEYFSETQRNKGNFPGRFSGRQFSNSRSEMNVSTLELGDSALYLCASSLLGRMNTEAFFGQGTRLTVV.

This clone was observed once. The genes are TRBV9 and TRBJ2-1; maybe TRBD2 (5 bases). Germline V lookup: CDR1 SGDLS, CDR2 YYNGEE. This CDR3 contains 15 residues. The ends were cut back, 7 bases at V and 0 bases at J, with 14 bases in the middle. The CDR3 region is CASSPGGSSYNEQFF. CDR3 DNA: TGTGCCAGCTCCCCCGGCGGGTCCTCCTACAATGAGCAGTTCTTC. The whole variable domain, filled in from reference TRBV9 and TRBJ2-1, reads DSGVTQTPKHLITATGQRVTLRCSPRSGDLSVYWYQQSLDQGLQFLIQYYNGEERAKGNILERFSAQQFPDLHSELNLSSLELGDSALYFCASSPGGSSYNEQFFGPGTRLTVL.

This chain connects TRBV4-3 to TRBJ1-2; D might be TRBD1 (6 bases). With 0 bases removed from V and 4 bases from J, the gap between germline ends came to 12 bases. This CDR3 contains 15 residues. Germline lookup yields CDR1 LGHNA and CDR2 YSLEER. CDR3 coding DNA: TGCGCCAGCAGCCAAGACGGGGGGGCAGCCTATGGCTACACCTTC. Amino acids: CASSQDGGAAYGYTF.

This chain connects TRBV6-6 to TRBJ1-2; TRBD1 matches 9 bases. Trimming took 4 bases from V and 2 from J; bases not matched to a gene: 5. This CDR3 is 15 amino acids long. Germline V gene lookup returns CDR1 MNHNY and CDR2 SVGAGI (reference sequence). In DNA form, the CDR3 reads TGTGCCAGCAGTTCCCCCGGGACAGGGAACTATGGCTACACCTTC. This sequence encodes CASSSPGTGNYGYTF.

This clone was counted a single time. As DNA, the CDR3 is TGTGCCAGTAGTATAGGAGACACAGATACGCAGTATTTT. Protein: CASSIGDTDTQYF. V usage is TRBV19 and J usage is TRBJ2-3, with D unresolved. V dropped 1 base and J dropped 2 bases, with 4 bases sitting between them. The CDR3 runs to 13 residues. In germline, CDR1 is LNHDA, CDR2 SQIVND (reference sequence).

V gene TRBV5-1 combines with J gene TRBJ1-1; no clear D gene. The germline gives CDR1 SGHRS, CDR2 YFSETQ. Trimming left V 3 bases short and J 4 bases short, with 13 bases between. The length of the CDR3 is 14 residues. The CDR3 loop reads CASSSWGLSTEAFF. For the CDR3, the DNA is TGCGCCAGCAGCTCATGGGGTTTGAGCACTGAAGCTTTCTTT.

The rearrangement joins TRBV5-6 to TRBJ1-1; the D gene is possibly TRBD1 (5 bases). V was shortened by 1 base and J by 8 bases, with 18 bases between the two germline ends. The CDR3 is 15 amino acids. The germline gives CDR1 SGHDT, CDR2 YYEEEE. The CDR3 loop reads CASSLLEGANMEAFF. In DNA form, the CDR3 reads TGTGCCAGCAGCTTGTTAGAAGGGGCCAATATGGAAGCTTTCTTT.

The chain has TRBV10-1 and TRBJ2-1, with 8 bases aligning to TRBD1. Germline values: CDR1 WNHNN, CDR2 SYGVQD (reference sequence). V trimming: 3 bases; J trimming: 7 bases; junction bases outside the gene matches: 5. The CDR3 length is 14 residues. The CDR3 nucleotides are TGCGCCAGCAGTGAAGCAGGGGGCGGAAATGAGCAGTTCTTC. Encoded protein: CASSEAGGGNEQFF.

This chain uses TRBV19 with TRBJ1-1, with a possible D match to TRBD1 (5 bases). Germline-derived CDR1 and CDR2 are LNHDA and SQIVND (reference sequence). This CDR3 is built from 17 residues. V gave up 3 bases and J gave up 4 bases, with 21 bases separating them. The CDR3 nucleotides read TGTGCCAGTAGTATGGGGCGATCCTGGGGCAGCAGCACTGAAGCTTTCTTT. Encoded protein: CASSMGRSWGSSTEAFF. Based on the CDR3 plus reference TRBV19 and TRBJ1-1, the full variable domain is DGGITQSPKYLFRKEGQNVTLSCEQNLNHDAMYWYRQDPGQGLRLIYYSQIVNDFQKGDIAEGYSVSREKKESFPLTVTSAQKNPTAFYLCASSMGRSWGSSTEAFFGQGTRLTVV.

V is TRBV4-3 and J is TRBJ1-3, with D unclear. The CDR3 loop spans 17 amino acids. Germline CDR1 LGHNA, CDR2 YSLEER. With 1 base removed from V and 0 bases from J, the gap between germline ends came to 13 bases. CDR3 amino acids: CASSQALDRTSGNTIYF. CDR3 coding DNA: TGCGCCAGCAGCCAAGCTCTGGATCGTACCTCTGGAAACACCATATATTTT.

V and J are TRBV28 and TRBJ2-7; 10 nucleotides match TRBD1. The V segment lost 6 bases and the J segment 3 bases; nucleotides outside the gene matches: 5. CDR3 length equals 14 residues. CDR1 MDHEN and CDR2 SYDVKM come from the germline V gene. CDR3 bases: TGTGCCAGCAGGGGGACAGGGGCTCTCTACGAGCAGTACTTC. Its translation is CASRGTGALYEQYF. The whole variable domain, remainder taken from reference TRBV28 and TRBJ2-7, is DVKVTQSSRYLVKRTGEKVFLECVQDMDHENMFWYRQDPGLGLRLIYFSYDVKMKEKGDIPEGYSVSREKKERFSLILESASTNQTSMYLCASRGTGALYEQYFGPGTRLTVT.

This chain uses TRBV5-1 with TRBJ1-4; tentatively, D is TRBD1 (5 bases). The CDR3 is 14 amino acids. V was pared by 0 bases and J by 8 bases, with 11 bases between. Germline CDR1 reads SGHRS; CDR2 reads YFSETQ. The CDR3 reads CASSLGTGVEKLFF. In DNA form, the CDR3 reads TGCGCCAGCAGCTTGGGAACGGGGGTCGAAAAACTGTTTTTT.

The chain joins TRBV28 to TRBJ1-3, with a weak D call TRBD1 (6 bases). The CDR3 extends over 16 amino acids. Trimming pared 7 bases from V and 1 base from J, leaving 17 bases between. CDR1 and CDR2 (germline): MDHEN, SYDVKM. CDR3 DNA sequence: TGTGCCAGCAAGGAGGGCACAGGGAGGTCTGGAAACACCATATATTTT. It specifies CASKEGTGRSGNTIYF.

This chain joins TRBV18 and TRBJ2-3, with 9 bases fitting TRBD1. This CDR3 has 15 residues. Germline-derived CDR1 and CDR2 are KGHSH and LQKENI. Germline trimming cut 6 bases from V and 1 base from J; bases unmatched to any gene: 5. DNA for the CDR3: TGTGCCAGCTCGCCCCGGACAGGGGGCACAGATACGCAGTATTTT. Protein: CASSPRTGGTDTQYF.

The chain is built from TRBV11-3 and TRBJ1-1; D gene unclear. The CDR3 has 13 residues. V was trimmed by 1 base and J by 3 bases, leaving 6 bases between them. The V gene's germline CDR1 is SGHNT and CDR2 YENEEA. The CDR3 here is CASSLGQDTEAFF. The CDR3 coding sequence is TGTGCCAGCAGCTTAGGACAAGACACTGAAGCTTTCTTT.

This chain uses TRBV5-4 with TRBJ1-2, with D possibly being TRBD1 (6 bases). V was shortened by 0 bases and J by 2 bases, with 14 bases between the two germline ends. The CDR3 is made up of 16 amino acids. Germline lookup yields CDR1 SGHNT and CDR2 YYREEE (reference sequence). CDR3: CASSLAGGPGNYGYTF. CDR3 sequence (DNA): TGTGCCAGCAGCTTGGCCGGGGGGCCGGGGAACTATGGCTACACCTTC.

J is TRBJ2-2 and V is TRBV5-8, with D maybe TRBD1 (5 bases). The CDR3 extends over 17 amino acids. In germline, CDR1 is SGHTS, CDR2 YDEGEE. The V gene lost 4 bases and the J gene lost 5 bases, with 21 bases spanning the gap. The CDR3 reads CASSIGWGAGKTGELFF. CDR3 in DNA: TGTGCCAGCAGCATTGGCTGGGGTGCAGGGAAGACCGGGGAGCTGTTTTTT.

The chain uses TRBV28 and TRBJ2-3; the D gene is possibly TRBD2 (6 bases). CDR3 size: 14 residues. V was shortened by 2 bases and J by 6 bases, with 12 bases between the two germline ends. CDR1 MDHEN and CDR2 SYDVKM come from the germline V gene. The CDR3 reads CASSLRGGKDTQYF. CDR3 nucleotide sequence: TGTGCCAGCAGTTTAAGAGGAGGGAAGGATACGCAGTATTTT.

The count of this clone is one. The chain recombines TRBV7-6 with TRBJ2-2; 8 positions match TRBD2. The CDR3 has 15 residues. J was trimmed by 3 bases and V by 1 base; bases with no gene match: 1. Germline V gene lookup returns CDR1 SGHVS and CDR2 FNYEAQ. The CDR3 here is CASSLGGLDTGELFF. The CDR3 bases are TGTGCCAGCAGCTTAGGGGGACTAGACACCGGGGAGCTGTTTTTT.

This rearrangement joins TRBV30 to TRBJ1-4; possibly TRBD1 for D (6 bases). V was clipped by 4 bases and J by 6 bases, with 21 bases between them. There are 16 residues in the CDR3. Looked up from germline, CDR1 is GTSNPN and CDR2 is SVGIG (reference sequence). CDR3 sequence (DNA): TGTGCCTGGAACTTGGGGGGCCTAGGTGAGGATGAAAAACTGTTTTTT. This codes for CAWNLGGLGEDEKLFF.